Here is one TCR beta chain with its context. The target antigen is unknown. The same CDR3 also results from other DNA sequences found in this sample. The data derive from a study of chemoradiotherapy in HPV16-positive cancers. Study-level findings and limits: Non-HPV-specific T cells did not expand in tumors during treatment, whereas candidate HPV-specific clones and E7-related motifs did.

Germline values: CDR1 SGHRS, CDR2 YFSETQ. Trimming took off 0 bases at V and 5 bases at J, with 8 bases between the two ends. The CDR3 extends over 14 amino acids. The assay was immunoSEQ multiplex PCR, and TCRdb's table has in-frame clones only and misses some. The sample carries about 35,000 clones, about nine tenths recorded once. Repeated repertoire sampling spanned the course of chemoradiotherapy. Source: blood, taken from a patient who underwent chemoradiotherapy. The source is a human donor with HPV-associated anogenital cancer. The chain recombines TRBV5-1 with TRBJ1-4; no clear D gene. CDR3 sequence: CASSLGQANEKLFF. The DNA for the CDR3 is TGCGCCAGCAGCTTGGGGCAGGCCAATGAAAAACTGTTTTTT.